The 7 T cell receptor beta chains reported below all come from one sample, sequenced in a study of T-cell reconstitution after alpha-beta-depleted transplantation in children. This sample's TCRbeta library carried unique molecular identifier barcodes. TCRdb reanalysed the PCR reads using MiXCR and keeps one entry per CDR3 protein. The repertoire holds hundreds of thousands of distinct CDR3 sequences, with more than 20% as singletons. The source was PBMCs, mostly from graft donor cells, collected 360 days after TCRalphabeta/CD19-depleted stem cell transplant. The receptors originated from a boy in the first two years of life who had a stem cell transplant for acute myeloid leukemia, so the T cells may come from the graft donor.

This clonotype was counted many times. The chain recombines TRBV19 with TRBJ1-2; a weak D match, TRBD1 (6 bases). Trimming took off 1 base at V and 6 bases at J, with 15 bases between the two ends. The length of the CDR3 is 15 residues. Germline V gene data show CDR1 as LNHDA and CDR2 as SQIVND (reference sequence). The CDR3 is CASSIGEGGLNGYTF. CDR3 in DNA: TGTGCCAGTAGTATAGGGGAGGGGGGCTTGAATGGCTACACCTTC.

This chain connects TRBV6-1 to TRBJ1-2, with 7 bases lining up with TRBD1. The junction had 5 bases not matched to a gene; V was cut back by 8 bases and J by 2 bases. The CDR3 spans 13 residues. Germline V lookup: CDR1 MNHNS, CDR2 SASEGT. The CDR3 DNA is TGTGCCAGCCGGCAGACAGGGAACTATGGCTACACCTTC. Protein: CASRQTGNYGYTF.

This clonotype has a count of ten or more. The rearrangement links TRBV6-1 to TRBJ1-1; D perhaps matches TRBD1 (6 bases). CDR3 length: 14 amino acids. The V gene's germline CDR1 is MNHNS and CDR2 SASEGT. V lost 4 bases and J lost 6, with 15 bases in between. Here the CDR3 reads CASSAKTGRAEAFF. In DNA form, the CDR3 reads TGTGCCAGCAGTGCAAAAACAGGGCGGGCTGAAGCTTTCTTT.

This clonotype has ten or more counts. The chain carries TRBV20-1 and TRBJ2-5; tentatively, D is TRBD1 or TRBD2 (6 bases each). V lost 7 bases and J lost 1, with 10 bases in between. The CDR3 runs to 12 residues. Germline V CDR1 and CDR2: DFQATT, SNEGSKA (reference sequence). The CDR3: CSVGGLQETQYF. The CDR3 DNA reads as TGCAGTGTCGGGGGCCTCCAAGAGACCCAGTACTTC.

J is TRBJ1-4 and V is TRBV15; 8 bases agree with TRBD1. From germline, CDR1 is LNHNV and CDR2 YYDKDF (reference sequence). CDR3 length: 15 amino acids. The junction had 4 bases not matched to a gene; V was cut back by 0 bases and J by 7 bases. The CDR3 DNA sequence: TGTGCCACCAGCAGAGATGGACAGGGCGGTGAAAAACTGTTTTTT. Protein: CATSRDGQGGEKLFF.

The genes are TRBV6-2 or TRBV6-3 and TRBJ2-1; D is unresolved. V was clipped by 2 bases and J by 8 bases, with 16 bases between them. This CDR3 contains 15 residues. Per the germline V gene, CDR1 is MNHEY and CDR2 is SVGEGT. The CDR3 DNA is TGTGCCAGCAGTTACACGGTAGTTGATAATGATGAGCAGTTCTTC. Translated, it gives CASSYTVVDNDEQFF.

This chain connects TRBV6-1 to TRBJ2-1, with TRBD2 matching over 8 bases. V was clipped by 7 bases and J by 3 bases; unmatched bases: 8. This CDR3 comprises 15 residues. Germline V gives CDR1 MNHNS, CDR2 SASEGT. CDR3 sequence (DNA): TGTGCCAGCACTCCTACGGGGGGGCGCTACAATGAGCAGTTCTTC. This sequence encodes CASTPTGGRYNEQFF.